Presented here are 5 T cell receptor beta chains from one specimen sequenced in a study of blood T cell repertoires in COVID-19. Assay: immunoSEQ multiplex PCR; the TCRdb copy retains only in-frame clones and omits some. The repertoire holds roughly 200,000 clones, with almost 90% as singletons. Specimen: peripheral blood. The receptors originated from a man aged 18 to 29 with active or convalescent COVID-19.

The V call is TRBV10-3, the J call TRBJ1-2, with TRBD1 matching over 9 bases. The CDR3 has 13 amino acids. Germline lookup yields CDR1 ENHRY and CDR2 SYGVKD. V lost 10 bases, J lost 7 bases, and 10 bases stayed unmatched. The CDR3 spells CATQQGARGGYTF. In nucleotides, the CDR3 is TGTGCCACACAACAGGGGGCGCGGGGTGGCTACACCTTC.

The chain is built from TRBV30 and TRBJ1-3; 8 bases align to TRBD1. This CDR3 comprises 17 residues. V lost 0 bases to trimming and J lost 1 base; unmatched junction nucleotides: 8. In germline, CDR1 is GTSNPN, CDR2 SVGIG (reference sequence). The CDR3 loop reads CAWSVPTGDVSGNTIYF. As DNA, the CDR3 is TGTGCCTGGAGTGTACCGACAGGGGATGTTTCTGGAAACACCATATATTTT.

This clone was seen more than once but under ten times. V and J are TRBV5-1 and TRBJ2-1; no reliable D call. The CDR3 length is 16 residues. The germline V and J ends were trimmed by 0 bases and 6 bases, with 16 bases remaining between them. CDR1 is SGHRS and CDR2 is YFSETQ in the germline V gene. The CDR3 nucleotides are TGCGCCAGCAGCTTGGCCCCTAGAGGAGACCCCAATGAGCAGTTCTTC. It specifies CASSLAPRGDPNEQFF.

This clone was seen a single time. CDR3 loop: CASSQGTDRPKGYTF. CDR3 nucleotide sequence: TGTGCCAGCAGCCAAGGAACAGACAGGCCAAAGGGCTACACCTTC. The genes are TRBV4-2 and TRBJ1-2, with D possibly being TRBD1 (6 bases). V shed 1 base and J shed 8 bases, with 17 bases lying between them. The CDR3 length is 15 residues. CDR1 is LGHNA, CDR2 YNFKEQ, per germline.

This clone was observed a single time. CDR3: CASSWGQGPLYGYTF. CDR3 bases: TGCGCCAGCAGCTGGGGACAGGGGCCCCTCTATGGCTACACCTTC. The V call is TRBV5-1, the J call TRBJ1-2; 10 bases map to TRBD1. The CDR3 consists of 15 residues. Trimming removed 3 bases from V and 4 bases from J; junction bases left unmatched: 6. Per the germline V gene, CDR1 is SGHRS and CDR2 is YFSETQ.